This TCR beta chain is from a study of CD8+ T cells in alopecia areata. The CDR3 contains 15 residues. Trimming cost V 3 bases and J 8 bases, with 16 bases left between them. Per germline, CDR1 MDHEN and CDR2 SYDVKM. Described treatment: oral pan-JAK inhibitor, 5-10 mg twice daily. TCR sequencing used cDNA made by reverse transcription of extracted RNA. Clones were read by immunoSEQ multiplex PCR, and TCRdb kept only the in-frame ones, dropping some. The sample has around 290,000 clones; 55% to 70% are singletons. The sample holds a few counts of this clone. Source: CD4+ T cells sorted from blood, taken at week 24, from a patient treated with tofacitinib. The sequence was collected from a human donor with alopecia areata. The chain recombines TRBV28 with TRBJ2-2, with a tentative D call TRBD2 (6 bases). The CDR3 reads CASSLWDFHRGELFF. The CDR3 DNA follows: TGTGCCAGCAGTTTGTGGGACTTCCACCGAGGGGAGCTGTTTTTT.